One TCR beta chain is described in this entry. These data originate in a study of cytomegalovirus exposure and HLA in healthy donors. This CDR3 region has 15 residues. Germline V gene lookup returns CDR1 SGHTA and CDR2 FQGNSA. V lost 4 bases and J lost 2; bases outside the gene matches: 5. PCR primers comprised 60 Vbeta and 13 Jbeta primers. Sequencing was performed with immunoSEQ multiplex PCR; in TCRdb, only in-frame clones are kept and a portion is missing. Its table records under 200,000 clones. The chain employs TRBV7-2 and TRBJ2-3; TRBD2 aligns across 8 bases. The specimen was PBMCs. This sequence was found in a woman under 30 in good health and CMV-seropositive. Written as DNA, the CDR3 is TGTGCCAGCAGCTCTATAGCGGGATTCACAGATACGCAGTATTTT. Translation gives CASSSIAGFTDTQYF.